A single sample is the source of the 2 T cell receptor beta chains below, sequenced in a study of cytomegalovirus exposure and HLA in healthy donors. Repertoires were generated with immunoSEQ multiplex PCR, while TCRdb's copy carries only in-frame clones and drops some. There are 100,000 to 120,000 clones in the sample; approximately 90% occur only once, and around 4.1% lies in the top ten. The sample comprised PBMCs. All receptors derive from a woman aged 18-30 years in good health and CMV-seropositive.

The chain carries TRBV4-1 and TRBJ2-7; 10 nucleotides line up with TRBD1. Germline V lookup: CDR1 MGHRA, CDR2 YSYEKL. There are 15 residues in the CDR3. The V gene end was trimmed by 5 bases and the J gene end by 1 base; junction bases not matched to a gene: 5. Here the CDR3 DNA reads TGCGCCAGCAGCTTGGGACAGGGGATGTCCTACGAGCAGTACTTC. The encoded protein is CASSLGQGMSYEQYF.

This clone has just one count. This chain joins TRBV19 and TRBJ2-2; D may be TRBD2 (6 bases). This CDR3 spans 15 amino acids. The V end was cut by 6 bases, the J end by 5 bases, with 16 bases between. CDR1 is LNHDA, CDR2 SQIVND, per germline (reference sequence). CDR3 protein: CASSVGLGRTGELFF. DNA of the CDR3: TGTGCCAGTAGCGTGGGACTCGGACGGACCGGGGAGCTGTTTTTT. The complete variable domain, with remaining parts taken from reference TRBV19 and TRBJ2-2, reads DGGITQSPKYLFRKEGQNVTLSCEQNLNHDAMYWYRQDPGQGLRLIYYSQIVNDFQKGDIAEGYSVSREKKESFPLTVTSAQKNPTAFYLCASSVGLGRTGELFFGEGSRLTVL.